This TCR beta chain was sequenced for a study of T-cell memory formation after mild COVID-19. Across the whole study: Among the donors, TCR clusters were largely specific to each donor.

TCRdb passed the 5' RACE reads through MiXCR, listing each CDR3 protein once. In the table there are about 400,000 distinct CDR3 sequences, 20% to 25% of which are singletons. This CDR3 is 14 amino acids long. Trimming cost V 0 bases and J 10 bases, with 15 bases left between them. From germline, CDR1 is KGHSH and CDR2 LQKENI. This chain connects TRBV18 to TRBJ1-2; a weak D match, TRBD1 (6 bases). This receptor was obtained from an adult woman who had mild COVID-19 (a few samples of this study predate the infection). Cell type and time point are not known. Sequencing input: PBMCs or a T cell subset sorted from them (not recorded which). CDR3 in DNA: TGTGCCAGCTCACCACCAAACAGGGAGAAAGTCTACACCTTC. Amino acids: CASSPPNREKVYTF.